This T cell receptor beta chain was captured by sequencing in a study of T cells after yellow fever vaccination. Study context: Libraries from low-cell-number fractions were prepared with the SMART-Seq v4 Ultra Low Input RNA kit. Overall study results and limits: Highly abundant clonotypes carried over from the bulk population could end up in FACS-sorted repertoires as contaminants. Faster peaking, at day 5 versus 15, marked a secondary response that was weaker. Some clonotypes, a small share, were shared between CD4 and CD8 compartments.

Each CDR3 protein is one row after TCRdb ran MiXCR on the 5' RACE reads. The table records 250,000 to 400,000 distinct CDR3 sequences, over 3.5% of them present only once. This clonotype was picked up many times. The antigen is unknown. CDR1 is MNHEY and CDR2 is SVGAGI in the germline V gene. V was cut by 6 bases and J by 3 bases, with 8 bases left in between. This CDR3 has 12 residues. Specimen: PBMCs, collected 15 days after the yellow fever booster vaccination. The TCR originated in a man aged 18-30 years who received the YFV17D yellow fever vaccine. The chain carries TRBV6-5 and TRBJ1-1, with D unresolved. This CDR3 reads CASRARYTEAFF. In DNA form, the CDR3 reads TGTGCCAGCAGAGCTAGATACACTGAAGCTTTCTTT.